This T cell receptor (beta chain) is from a study of CD8 T cells in ankylosing spondylitis. For TCR beta, libraries came from quantitative 5'-RACE with molecular barcodes. TCRdb independently ran MiXCR on the 5' RACE reads; one entry per CDR3 protein. The sample includes 700,000 or so distinct CDR3 sequences, around 19% of them seen just once. The CDR3 is 14 residues long. The germline V gene has CDR1 SGHRS and CDR2 YFSETQ. The trim removed 4 bases at V and 4 bases at J, leaving 5 bases unmatched. With respect to this clonotype: The antigen is unknown.

Study-level points and caveats: Researchers reportedly found disease-linked clones significantly enriched in matched ankylosing spondylitis synovial fluid. CD8+ disease-linked clones were present at relatively low frequencies in blood. Typical of ankylosing spondylitis blood, it appeared, was a TCR beta motif of about eight highly homologous variants.

The chain has TRBV5-1 and TRBJ2-5, with TRBD1 identical over 9 bases. The sequenced sample was blood, either unsorted or a sorted T cell fraction (not recorded which). This receptor was obtained from a male donor with ankylosing spondylitis. The CDR3 region has the DNA TGCGCCAGCAGCCTGCAGGACAGGGGAGAGACCCAGTACTTC. It is translated as CASSLQDRGETQYF.